The source of this T cell receptor beta chain is a study of CD8 T cells in Susac syndrome (dated by TCRdb to about 2019). For the wider study: Among the sequenced Susac syndrome patients, over five had clinically active disease and about eight were in clinical remission. At the time of blood withdrawal, Susac syndrome patients were either therapy-naive, taking corticosteroids (with some also receiving IVIg), or on IVIg alone. Whether CD8+ T cell activation and differentiation in Susac syndrome was antigen driven was tested using repertoire sequencing.

High-throughput TCR beta sequencing profiled peripheral blood CD8+ and CD4+ T cells from healthy donors, Susac syndrome patients and multiple sclerosis patients. The Susac syndrome patients fulfilled recently defined diagnostic criteria for definite or probable disease. Bulk CD8+ and CD4+ T cells were purified by magnetic negative isolation, while CD8+ TEMRA cells were enriched using FACS. Blood was drawn into EDTA tubes, processed within 24 hours, and PBMCs were isolated by density gradient centrifugation. PBMCs intended for TCR sequencing were cryopreserved in liquid nitrogen and thawed later in a water bath at 37 degrees C. Purity of sorted or isolated CD4+, CD8+ and CD8+ TEMRA cells was at least 90%. Concerning this clonotype: Its antigen is not yet known. At one of its ends the junction is not consistent with the germline gene, which may arise from a read error.

What the research found in general, with its limitations: The number of individuals in the TCR sequencing and HLA analysis was acknowledged as relatively small. In patients with Susac syndrome, the CD4+ T cell repertoire showed no detectable clonal expansion.

The germline V gene provides CDR1 MGHRA and CDR2 YSYEKL. The cysteine opens and the phenylalanine closes a CDR3 of 17 amino acids. Kept here is only the CDR3 DNA, which spans 51 bases and is read in frame from base 1. RNA was extracted with the RNeasy kit and roughly 0.45 to 1 ug was reverse transcribed using random hexamers. TCR beta CDR3 regions were amplified with the immunoSEQ multiplex PCR assay covering 54 Vbeta and 13 Jbeta segments. To correct PCR amplification bias, a synthetic template baseline was used for both primer optimization and computational correction. On the authors' methods: Reads were annotated to V, D and J genes per IMGT and analyzed with immunoSEQ Analyzer, keeping only productive sequences. Clonality was calculated as one minus the Shannon entropy normalized by log2 of the number of productive unique sequences. For each patient and control, public and private clones were evaluated within the 100 most prevalent clones. A clone was defined as Susac-specific if it was absent from the healthy and MS cohorts, from about a thousand published viral clones and from other ImmuneACCESS disease sequences. The public reads were reprocessed in TCRdb via fastp at Q25 and MiXCR, keeping in-frame beta chains. Entries are consolidated by CDR3 protein sequence, retaining the most common genes and DNA. TCRdb, not the original authors, processed these V and J calls. Within this sample are some 250,000 distinct CDR3 sequences, with 90% to 97% of them counted one time only. Around 0.1% of the sample lies in the top ten.

Material: CD4+ T cells from PBMCs. This receptor was obtained from a human donor with Susac syndrome. Here the chain combines TRBV4-1 and TRBJ2-2; TRBD2 agrees with 12 junctional bases. The DNA sequence follows: TGCGCCAGCAGCCAAGCCCGACTAGCGGGAGTTTCGGGGGAGCCGTTTTTT. Translation gives CASSQARLAGVSGEPFF.